This is a list of T cell receptor beta chains from one sample in a study of cytotoxic CD8 clonotypes in ibrutinib-treated CLL. This table comes from immunoSEQ multiplex PCR, and its TCRdb copy is limited to in-frame clones, with some not included. The sample shows some 120,000 clones, 80% to 85% of them seen only once. The specimen was PBMCs, collected after 24 months of ibrutinib treatment. The receptor set was obtained from a human donor with chronic lymphocytic leukemia. Both conserved end residues are part of each CDR3. The D gene is left open where the match is weak. Not all rows give a size; the values are once, few, many and, for expanded clones, a class.

>TRBD1|TRBJ2-7|few|TRBV10-1
TGCGCCAGCAGTGAAGGATCCGGGACAGGGTTCGACGAGCAGTACTTC
CASSEGSGTGFDEQYF
>NA|TRBJ2-5|NA|TRBV9
TGTGCCAGCAGCGTCGGGGGGCCGGAGACCCAGTACTTC
CASSVGGPETQYF
>NA|TRBJ2-3|NA|TRBV5-4
TGTGCCAGCAGCAGGACCGCGGCAGATACGCAGTATTTT
CASSRTAADTQYF
>TRBD2|TRBJ2-3|NA|TRBV6-4
TGTGCCAGCAGTGCACTAGCGGGGGGCGCCACCCATACGCAGTATTTT
CASSALAGGATHTQYF
>NA|TRBJ1-6|NA|TRBV4-3
TGCGCCAGCAGCCAAGATGGGGGAGGCGATTCACCCCTCCACTTT
CASSQDGGGDSPLHF
>NA|TRBJ1-3|NA|TRBV19
TGTGCCAGTAGTACCAGACCCTCTGGAAACACCATATATTTT
CASSTRPSGNTIYF
>NA|TRBJ1-6|NA|TRBV28
TGTGCCAGCAGACAGTCGAGCTCCTATAATTCACCCCTCCACTTT
CASRQSSSYNSPLHF
>TRBD1|TRBJ1-2|NA|TRBV7-3
TGTGCCAGCAGCCCTCGACAGGGGAAGGGCTACACCTTC
CASSPRQGKGYTF
>TRBD1|TRBJ2-5|NA|TRBV5-1
TGCGCCAGCAGCCTCTGGGACAGGGGGAAGGGAGAGACCCAGTACTTC
CASSLWDRGKGETQYF
>TRBD2|TRBJ2-3|NA|TRBV2
TGTGCCAGCAATAACCCACCGGGACTAGCGGGGGGGCACGGAGATACGCAGTATTTT
CASNNPPGLAGGHGDTQYF